This T cell receptor (beta chain) originates from a study of cytomegalovirus exposure and HLA in healthy donors. Trimming cost V 4 bases and J 0 bases; bases outside gene matches: 5. This CDR3 contains 16 residues. Germline V lookup: CDR1 LNHDA, CDR2 SQIVND (reference sequence). This clone was recorded once. Its antigen is still unknown. Study findings and constraints: Under in vitro conditions, a few CMV-associated chains were confirmed as specific for CMV antigens.

Here immunoSEQ multiplex PCR was the method, and the copy in TCRdb shows in-frame clones only, minus some. The repertoire holds some 59,000 clones, with roughly 87% as singletons. The TCR originated in a woman aged 18-29 years in good health and CMV-seropositive. This rearrangement joins TRBV19 to TRBJ2-2; 7 bases map to TRBD2. The sequenced sample was PBMCs. CDR3 protein: CASSRRAGANTGELFF. Here the CDR3 DNA reads TGTGCCAGTAGTAGGCGTGCGGGGGCGAACACCGGGGAGCTGTTTTTT.